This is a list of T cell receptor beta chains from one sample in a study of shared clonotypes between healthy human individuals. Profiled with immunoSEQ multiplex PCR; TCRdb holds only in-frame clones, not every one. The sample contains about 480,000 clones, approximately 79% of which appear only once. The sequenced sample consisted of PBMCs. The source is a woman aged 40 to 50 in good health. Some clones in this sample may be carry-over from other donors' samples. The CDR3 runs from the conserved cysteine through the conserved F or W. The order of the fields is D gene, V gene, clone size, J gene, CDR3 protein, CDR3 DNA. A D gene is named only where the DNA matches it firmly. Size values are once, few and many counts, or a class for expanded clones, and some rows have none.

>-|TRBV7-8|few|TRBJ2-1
CASSPGLFNEQFF
TGTGCCAGCAGCCCAGGACTCTTCAATGAGCAGTTCTTC
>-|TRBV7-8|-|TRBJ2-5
CASTETRSKETQYF
TGTGCCAGCACCGAGACTAGATCAAAAGAGACCCAGTACTTC
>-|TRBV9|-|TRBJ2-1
CASSVARIGNEQFF
TGTGCCAGCAGCGTAGCCCGGATTGGAAATGAGCAGTTCTTC
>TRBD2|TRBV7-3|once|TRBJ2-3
CASSSRLAGGTDTQYF
TGTGCCAGCAGCTCCCGACTAGCGGGGGGCACAGATACGCAGTATTTT
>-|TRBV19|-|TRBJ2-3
CASQRAFLGDTQYF
TGTGCCAGCCAGAGGGCCTTCCTAGGGGATACGCAGTATTTT
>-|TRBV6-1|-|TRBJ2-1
CATHPLGRIWDEQFF
TGTGCCACCCATCCCCTGGGGAGGATTTGGGATGAGCAGTTCTTC
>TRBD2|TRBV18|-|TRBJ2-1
CASSPALGTSGRALYNEQFF
TGTGCCAGCTCACCAGCCCTCGGGACTAGCGGGAGGGCCTTATACAATGAGCAGTTCTTC
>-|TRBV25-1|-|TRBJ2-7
CASSGPLENSYEQYF
TGTGCCAGCAGTGGCCCCCTGGAGAACTCCTACGAGCAGTACTTC
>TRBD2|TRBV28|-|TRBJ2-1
CASSSSPGLAGNEQFF
TGTGCCAGCAGTTCATCCCCGGGACTAGCGGGCAATGAGCAGTTCTTC
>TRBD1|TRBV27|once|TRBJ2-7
CASRSGTGQYEQYF
TGTGCCAGCCGCTCCGGGACAGGGCAGTACGAGCAGTACTTC
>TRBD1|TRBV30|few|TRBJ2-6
CAWGQTGALSSGANVLTF
TGTGCCTGGGGGCAAACAGGGGCCTTAAGCTCTGGGGCCAACGTCCTGACTTTC
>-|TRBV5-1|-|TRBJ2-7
CASSFGGSAYEQYF
TGCGCCAGCAGCTTTGGGGGTTCTGCCTACGAGCAGTACTTC
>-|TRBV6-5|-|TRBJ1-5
CASSYAVLVNQPQHF
TGTGCCAGCAGTTACGCGGTCTTGGTGAATCAGCCCCAGCATTTT
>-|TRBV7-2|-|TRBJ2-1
CASSLASTGEQFF
TGTGCCAGCAGCTTAGCTTCTACGGGTGAGCAGTTCTTC
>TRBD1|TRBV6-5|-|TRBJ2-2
CASSYTGERGELFF
TGTGCCAGCAGTTATACAGGGGAAAGAGGGGAGCTGTTTTTT
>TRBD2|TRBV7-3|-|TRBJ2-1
CASSLIRTSGDGNEQFF
TGTGCCAGCAGCTTAATCCGGACTAGCGGGGACGGCAATGAGCAGTTCTTC
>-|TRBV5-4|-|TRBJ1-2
CASSLTQGNYGYTF
TGTGCCAGCAGCTTGACCCAGGGGAACTATGGCTACACCTTC
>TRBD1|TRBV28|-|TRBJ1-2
CASSSPGQGGGGYTF
TGTGCCAGCAGTTCACCGGGACAGGGGGGCGGTGGCTACACCTTC
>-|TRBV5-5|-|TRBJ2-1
CASSLDWGAYNEQFF
TGTGCCAGCAGCTTGGATTGGGGCGCCTACAATGAGCAGTTCTTC
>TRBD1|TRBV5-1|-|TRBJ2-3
CASSLDGTGEDTQYF
TGCGCCAGCAGCTTGGATGGGACAGGGGAAGATACGCAGTATTTT
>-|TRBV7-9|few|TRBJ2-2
CASSLITGELFF
TGTGCCAGCAGCTTAATCACCGGGGAGCTGTTTTTT
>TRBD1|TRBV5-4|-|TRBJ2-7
CASSSPGQGYEQYF
TGTGCCAGCAGCTCGCCGGGACAGGGCTACGAGCAGTACTTC
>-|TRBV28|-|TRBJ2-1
CASSLGAGYEQFF
TGTGCCAGCAGTTTGGGGGCGGGGTATGAGCAGTTCTTC
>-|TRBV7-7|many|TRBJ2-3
CASSSGVSADTQYF
TGTGCCAGCAGCTCGGGAGTTTCTGCAGATACGCAGTATTTT
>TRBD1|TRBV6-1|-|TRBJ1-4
CASSLEQGALEKLFF
TGTGCCAGCAGTCTGGAACAGGGGGCGCTTGAAAAACTGTTTTTT
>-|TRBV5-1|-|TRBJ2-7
CASSLLSAGADEQYF
TGCGCCAGCAGCTTGTTGTCGGCAGGGGCTGACGAGCAGTACTTC
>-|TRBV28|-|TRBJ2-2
CASSVLGDTGELFF
TGTGCCAGCAGTGTCCTGGGGGACACCGGGGAGCTGTTTTTT
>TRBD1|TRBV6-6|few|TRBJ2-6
CASSFGTGNVLTF
TGTGCCAGCAGTTTCGGGACAGGGAACGTCCTGACTTTC
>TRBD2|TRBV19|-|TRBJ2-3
CASTRGPSGSADTQYF
TGTGCCAGTACCAGAGGCCCTAGCGGGAGCGCAGATACGCAGTATTTT
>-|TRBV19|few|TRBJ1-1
CASSIWERSTEAFF
TGTGCCAGTAGTATTTGGGAGAGAAGCACTGAAGCTTTCTTT
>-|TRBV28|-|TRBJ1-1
CASSSSLLAFF
TGTGCCAGCAGTTCCTCCCTTTTAGCTTTCTTT
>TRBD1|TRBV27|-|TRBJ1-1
CASSPGQGGTEAFF
TGTGCCAGCAGTCCCGGACAGGGGGGCACTGAAGCTTTCTTT
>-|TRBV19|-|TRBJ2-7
CASSMLPYGEQYF
TGTGCCAGTAGTATGCTCCCCTACGGGGAGCAGTACTTC
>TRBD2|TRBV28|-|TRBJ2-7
CASSSWTSGSYEQYF
TGTGCCAGCAGTTCATGGACTAGCGGGAGTTATGAGCAGTACTTC
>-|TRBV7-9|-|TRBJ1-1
CASSLGTRGVTEAFF
TGTGCCAGCAGCTTGGGGACAAGGGGCGTCACTGAAGCTTTCTTT
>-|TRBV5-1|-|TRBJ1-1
CASSSLPGRNTEAFF
TGCGCCAGCAGCTCGCTTCCGGGTAGGAACACTGAAGCTTTCTTT
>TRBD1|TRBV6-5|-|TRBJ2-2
CATKSGTGATGELFF
TGTGCCACCAAATCGGGGACAGGGGCCACCGGGGAGCTGTTTTTT
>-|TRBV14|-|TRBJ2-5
CASNLFLGETQYF
TGTGCCAGCAACCTCTTTTTGGGGGAGACCCAGTACTTC
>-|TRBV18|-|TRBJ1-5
CASSRTIAGNQPQHF
TGTGCCAGCTCACGGACAATCGCTGGGAATCAGCCCCAGCATTTT
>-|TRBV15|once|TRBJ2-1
CATSRGLKYNEQFF
TGTGCCACCAGCAGAGGTCTAAAGTACAATGAGCAGTTCTTC
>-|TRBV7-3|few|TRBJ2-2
CASSSPQGQPPNTGELFF
TGTGCCAGCAGCTCTCCCCAGGGACAACCTCCGAACACCGGGGAGCTGTTTTTT
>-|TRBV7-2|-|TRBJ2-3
CASSLAWSTDTQYF
TGTGCCAGCAGCTTAGCCTGGAGCACAGATACGCAGTATTTT
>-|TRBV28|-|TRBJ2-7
CATTDPLSYEQYF
TGTGCCACCACCGACCCCTTGTCCTACGAGCAGTACTTC
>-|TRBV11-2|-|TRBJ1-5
CASSLEYGQPQHF
TGTGCCAGCAGCTTAGAGTATGGCCAGCCCCAGCATTTT
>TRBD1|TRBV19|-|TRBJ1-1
CASSRQGGGEAFF
TGTGCCAGTAGTCGACAGGGAGGGGGAGAAGCTTTCTTT
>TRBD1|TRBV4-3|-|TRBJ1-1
CASSPETGWINTEAFF
TGCGCCAGCAGCCCCGAGACAGGGTGGATAAACACTGAAGCTTTCTTT
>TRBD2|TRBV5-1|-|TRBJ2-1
CASSLTSGYYNEQFF
TGCGCCAGCAGCTTGACTAGCGGGTACTACAATGAGCAGTTCTTC
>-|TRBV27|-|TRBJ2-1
CATSRTVGEQFF
TGTGCCACCAGCAGGACTGTTGGAGAGCAGTTCTTC
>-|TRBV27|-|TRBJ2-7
CARSRGSLSYEQYF
TGTGCCAGATCCCGGGGTTCTCTTTCCTACGAGCAGTACTTC
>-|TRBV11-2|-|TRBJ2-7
CASSSANRGGYEQYF
TGTGCCAGCAGCTCGGCCAACAGGGGGGGATACGAGCAGTACTTC
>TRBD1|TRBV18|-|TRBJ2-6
CASSPPDRGPSGANVLTF
TGTGCCAGCTCCCCACCCGACAGGGGGCCCTCTGGGGCCAACGTCCTGACTTTC
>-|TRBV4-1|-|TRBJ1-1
CASSQIGLRKAFF
TGCGCCAGCAGCCAAATAGGGTTGAGGAAAGCTTTCTTT
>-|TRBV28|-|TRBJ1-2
CATFGTGHPNYGYTF
TGTGCCACCTTTGGGACGGGACATCCTAACTATGGCTACACCTTC
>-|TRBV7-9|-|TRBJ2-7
CASSPRPDEQYF
TGTGCCAGCAGCCCCAGACCGGACGAGCAGTACTTC
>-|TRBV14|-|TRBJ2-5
CASSHDVQGTQYF
TGTGCCAGCAGCCACGACGTCCAGGGGACCCAGTACTTC